The 28 T cell receptor beta chains listed next were all sequenced from one sample in a study of PD-1 blockade in classical Hodgkin lymphoma. Produced via immunoSEQ multiplex PCR; TCRdb's table is partial and in-frame only. The data hold approximately 13,000 clones, with about nine tenths observed a single time. As for time point: cycle 4 day 1 (C4D1), after five to seven weeks of nivolumab. Brentuximab vedotin exposure varied among the patients, all of whom had relapsed after autologous stem cell transplantation. Starting with thawed PBMCs, CD4+ T cells were purified by magnetic negative selection. The input for sequencing was CD4+ T cells from blood, taken before the fourth cycle of nivolumab. Receptor source: a human donor with classical Hodgkin lymphoma.

This chain joins TRBV5-6 and TRBJ2-3; 9 bases align to TRBD1. The CDR3 runs to 13 residues. Germline assignment: CDR1 SGHDT and CDR2 YYEEEE. Trimming removed 7 bases from V and 6 bases from J; junction bases left unmatched: 6. CDR3 sequence (DNA): TGTGCCAGCCTCCGGACAGGGGTGGATACGCAGTATTTT. Its protein product is CASLRTGVDTQYF. The full variable domain, completed using reference TRBV5-6 and TRBJ2-3, is DAGVTQSPTHLIKTRGQQVTLRCSPKSGHDTVSWYQQALGQGPQFIFQYYEEEERQRGNFPDRFSGHQFPNYSSELNVNALLLGDSALYLCASLRTGVDTQYFGPGTRLTVL.

The chain couples TRBV4-3 to TRBJ2-6; 7 positions agree with TRBD2. Per the germline V gene, CDR1 is LGHNA and CDR2 is YSLEER. This CDR3 is 16 amino acids long. Trimming cost V 4 bases and J 3 bases; bases outside gene matches: 6. DNA of the CDR3: TGCGCCAGCAGCCGAACGGGGGGTCTTGGGGCCAACGTCCTGACTTTC. Encoded protein: CASSRTGGLGANVLTF.

This chain uses TRBV7-8 with TRBJ2-2, with a weak D call TRBD2 (6 bases). CDR1 and CDR2 (germline): SGHVS, FQNEAQ. Trimming shortened V by 4 bases and J by 3 bases, and 15 bases separated the two germline ends. This CDR3 has 16 residues. CDR3 DNA sequence: TGTGCCAGCAGCTCCCCGGGGAGGACGCACACCGGGGAGCTGTTTTTT. It encodes CASSSPGRTHTGELFF.

The chain links TRBV6-1 to TRBJ2-5; maybe TRBD2 (5 bases). The CDR3 spans 13 residues. V lost 7 bases to trimming and J lost 2 bases, with 11 bases between them. Germline V lookup: CDR1 MNHNS, CDR2 SASEGT. The CDR3 DNA reads TGTGCCAGCATTTTTAGCGTACAAGAGACCCAGTACTTC. Translated, it gives CASIFSVQETQYF.

This chain links TRBV5-6 with TRBJ2-5, with TRBD1 matching 10 bases. The CDR3 contains 14 residues. The J segment lost 9 bases and the V segment lost 2 bases, leaving 7 bases of the junction unmatched. CDR1 is SGHDT, CDR2 YYEEEE, per germline. The CDR3 nucleotides read TGTGCCAGCAGCTTAGAAGGGACAGGGGCGGCCCAGTACTTC. Encoded protein: CASSLEGTGAAQYF.

V gene TRBV7-9 combines with J gene TRBJ1-1; the D gene is possibly TRBD1 (5 bases). The CDR3 has 16 residues. V was trimmed by 3 bases and J by 4 bases, leaving 18 bases between them. CDR1 is SEHNR and CDR2 is FQNEAQ in the germline V gene (reference sequence). The CDR3 sequence is CASSFGGGMSGTEAFF. The CDR3 bases are TGTGCCAGCAGCTTCGGTGGGGGAATGTCGGGCACTGAAGCTTTCTTT. The full variable domain, with the rest looked up from reference TRBV7-9 and TRBJ1-1, is DTGVSQNPRHKITKRGQNVTFRCDPISEHNRLYWYRQTLGQGPEFLTYFQNEAQLEKSRLLSDRFSAERPKGSFSTLEIQRTEQGDSAMYLCASSFGGGMSGTEAFFGQGTRLTVV.

The V and J genes are TRBV10-2 and TRBJ2-5; either TRBD1 or TRBD2 may fit D (5 bases each). The end of the DNA is better explained by TRBJ2-7, so the J call may be wrong. Germline V gene lookup returns CDR1 WSHSY and CDR2 SAAADI. The CDR3 runs 18 residues. The CDR3 spells CASSDYSWTRGEAYEQYF. CDR3 nucleotides: TGCGCCAGCAGTGACTATTCATGGACAAGAGGGGAAGCCTACGAGCAGTACTTC.

This clone was counted only a few times. The rearrangement joins TRBV5-1 to TRBJ1-6; no clear D. The CDR3 has 14 amino acids. The germline V gene encodes CDR1 SGHRS and CDR2 YFSETQ. V was clipped by 0 bases and J by 7 bases, with 8 bases between them. The CDR3 DNA is TGCGCCAGCAGCTTGGCCCAGGTGAATTCACCCCTCCACTTT. It translates to CASSLAQVNSPLHF.

This rearrangement joins TRBV30 to TRBJ1-3; D unresolved. V was clipped by 2 bases and J by 0 bases, with 8 bases between them. Germline V gene sequence: CDR1 GTSNPN, CDR2 SVGIG (reference sequence). The CDR3 totals 14 residues. Written as DNA, the CDR3 is TGTGCCTGGAGTCCTGTTAGCTCTGGAAACACCATATATTTT. It translates to CAWSPVSSGNTIYF.

The chain has TRBV5-4 and TRBJ2-7; 10 nucleotides align to TRBD2. CDR1 SGHNT and CDR2 YYREEE come from the germline V gene (reference sequence). This CDR3 comprises 17 residues. Trimming at V came to 0 bases and at J to 1 base, leaving 7 bases not matched to a gene. CDR3 amino acids: CASSLAQTSGASYEQYF. CDR3 bases: TGTGCCAGCAGCTTGGCCCAAACTAGCGGGGCTTCCTACGAGCAGTACTTC.

The rearrangement uses TRBV7-9 and TRBJ2-7; the D call may be TRBD1 or TRBD2 (5 bases each). CDR1 and CDR2 from the germline V gene are SEHNR and FQNEAQ (reference sequence). The CDR3 is 13 amino acids. V shed 1 base and J shed 4 bases, with 8 bases lying between them. The CDR3 bases are TGTGCCAGCAGCTTAGGGGGACCGTACGAGCAGTACTTC. This translates into CASSLGGPYEQYF.

The chain links TRBV11-3 to TRBJ1-3, with 10 bases identical to TRBD1. The CDR3 runs 15 residues. Per the germline V gene, CDR1 is SGHNT and CDR2 is YENEEA. J gave up 4 bases and V 8 bases, and 8 bases lay outside the gene matches. The CDR3 DNA is TGTGCCAGCCCCAGACAGGGGGCTCGAGGAAACACCATATATTTT. Protein: CASPRQGARGNTIYF.

The V call is TRBV5-1, the J call TRBJ2-3; 8 nucleotides line up with TRBD2. CDR1 is SGHRS, CDR2 YFSETQ, per germline. CDR3 length: 15 residues. Trimming cost V 0 bases and J 4 bases; bases outside gene matches: 4. The CDR3 coding sequence is TGCGCCAGCAGCTTGGACGGGGGGGGCCCAGATACGCAGTATTTT. Translating it yields CASSLDGGGPDTQYF.

This clone has a single count. CDR3 sequence reads: CASAAASGETQYF. CDR3 nucleotide sequence: TGTGCCAGCGCTGCCGCGTCTGGAGAGACCCAGTACTTC. The chain joins TRBV2 to TRBJ2-5, with D unclear. Trimming took off 8 bases at V and 4 bases at J, with 14 bases between the two ends. The CDR3 contains 13 residues. CDR1 and CDR2 from the germline V gene are SNHLY and FYNNEI.

This clone is a singleton in its sample. J is TRBJ1-1 and V is TRBV4-2, with a weak D call TRBD1 (5 bases). The germline V and J ends were trimmed by 1 base and 1 base, with 7 bases remaining between them. The CDR3 loop spans 14 amino acids. Germline V CDR1 and CDR2: LGHNA, YNFKEQ. The DNA of the CDR3 is TGTGCCAGCAGCCAAGGGGGCACGAACACTGAAGCTTTCTTT. This translates into CASSQGGTNTEAFF.

The chain joins TRBV28 to TRBJ2-5, with D perhaps TRBD2 (7 bases). Trimming pared 6 bases from V and 4 bases from J, leaving 12 bases between. This CDR3 is built from 13 residues. Looked up from germline, CDR1 is MDHEN and CDR2 is SYDVKM. The CDR3 loop is CASRWGGVETQYF. The CDR3 DNA reads TGTGCCAGCAGGTGGGGGGGCGTAGAGACCCAGTACTTC.

The chain is built from TRBV30 and TRBJ2-1; 7 nucleotides agree with TRBD1. Germline trimming cut 5 bases from V and 7 bases from J; bases unmatched to any gene: 5. Germline V gene data show CDR1 as GTSNPN and CDR2 as SVGIG (reference sequence). This CDR3 region has 12 residues. CDR3: CAWDRVMNEQFF. In nucleotides, the CDR3 is TGTGCCTGGGACAGGGTGATGAATGAGCAGTTCTTC.

The chain recombines TRBV7-3 with TRBJ2-1, with TRBD1 matching over 9 bases. This CDR3 comprises 15 residues. Losses at the gene ends were 5 bases for V and 2 bases for J; bases not matched to a gene: 4. Germline CDR1 reads SGHTA; CDR2 reads FQGTGA. For the CDR3, the DNA is TGTGCCAGCAGCATGGGACAGGGCCCCTACAATGAGCAGTTCTTC. This sequence encodes CASSMGQGPYNEQFF.

This clone came up once. The rearrangement links TRBV7-3 to TRBJ2-7; perhaps D is TRBD1 or TRBD2 (6 bases each). Per germline, CDR1 SGHTA and CDR2 FQGTGA. Between the trimmed V and J ends, which lost 2 bases and 6 bases, there was a span of 17 bases. The CDR3 is 15 residues long. Written as DNA, the CDR3 is TGTGCCAGCAGCTTACTCCGTCCGGGGGCGCTCGAGCAGTACTTC. This translates into CASSLLRPGALEQYF.

This clone was detected only once. V is TRBV5-1 and J is TRBJ1-3; D not certain. This CDR3 is built from 16 residues. From germline, CDR1 is SGHRS and CDR2 YFSETQ. The V gene lost 0 bases and the J gene lost 0 bases, with 10 bases spanning the gap. The CDR3 nucleotides read TGCGCCAGCAGCTTGGGGGCGACGAGCTCTGGAAACACCATATATTTT. Protein: CASSLGATSSGNTIYF.

This clone occurred once. The chain has TRBV5-4 and TRBJ2-5, with a possible D match to TRBD1 (5 bases). Germline CDR1 reads SGHNT; CDR2 reads YYREEE (reference sequence). Trimming stripped 0 bases from V and 5 bases from J, with 11 bases between. There are 14 residues in the CDR3. The CDR3 protein is CASSLGQRTETQYF. CDR3 DNA sequence: TGTGCCAGCAGCTTGGGACAGCGTACGGAGACCCAGTACTTC.

The CDR3 sequence is CASSFDRGSDEKLFF. CDR3 nucleotide sequence: TGCGCCAGCAGCTTTGACAGGGGTTCCGATGAAAAACTGTTTTTT. The chain is built from TRBV5-1 and TRBJ1-4; 8 positions agree with TRBD1. CDR1 is SGHRS and CDR2 is YFSETQ in the germline V gene. The junction had 6 bases not matched to a gene; V was cut back by 2 bases and J by 6 bases. This CDR3 comprises 15 residues.

The CDR3 reads CSVEGGRTYGYTF. The CDR3 region has the DNA TGCAGCGTTGAAGGTGGACGGACCTATGGCTACACCTTC. This chain connects TRBV29-1 to TRBJ1-2; the D is unclear. Germline V gene sequence: CDR1 SQVTM, CDR2 ANQGSEA. The V gene lost 1 base and the J gene lost 4 bases, with 10 bases spanning the gap. The CDR3 runs to 13 residues.

J is TRBJ1-1 and V is TRBV7-3; D gene unclear. Germline values: CDR1 SGHTA, CDR2 FQGTGA. Trimming shortened V by 1 base and J by 2 bases, and 11 bases separated the two germline ends. This CDR3 contains 15 residues. CDR3 sequence (DNA): TGTGCCAGCAGCTTAAGGGCGGCAGCCAACACTGAAGCTTTCTTT. This codes for CASSLRAAANTEAFF. The full variable domain, completed using reference TRBV7-3 and TRBJ1-1, is GAGVSQTPSNKVTEKGKYVELRCDPISGHTALYWYRQSLGQGPEFLIYFQGTGAADDSGLPNDRFFAVRPEGSVSTLKIQRTERGDSAVYLCASSLRAAANTEAFFGQGTRLTVV.

The rearrangement joins TRBV5-1 to TRBJ1-1; unclear D gene. V was clipped by 4 bases and J by 1 base, with 11 bases between them. Germline V gene data show CDR1 as SGHRS and CDR2 as YFSETQ. The CDR3 extends over 14 amino acids. The CDR3 region is CASSQFLQNTEAFF. The CDR3 nucleotides read TGCGCCAGCAGCCAATTCTTACAGAACACTGAAGCTTTCTTT.

In this sample, this clone turned up once. The V call is TRBV11-2, the J call TRBJ2-3; TRBD1 or TRBD2 may be the D gene (5 bases each). Trimming pared 1 base from V and 8 bases from J, leaving 13 bases between. CDR1 is SGHAT and CDR2 is FQNNGV in the germline V gene. The CDR3 covers 14 residues. CDR3 sequence: CASSLGGVVSTQYF. The CDR3 DNA reads as TGTGCCAGCAGCTTAGGAGGGGTGGTTAGTACGCAGTATTTT.

CDR3: CSTYRDTLGYNEQFF. CDR3 nucleotides: TGCAGTACCTATCGAGACACGTTAGGTTACAATGAGCAGTTCTTC. The rearrangement joins TRBV29-1 to TRBJ2-1; D is unclear. The CDR3 extends over 15 amino acids. Germline CDR1 is SQVTM and CDR2 is ANQGSEA.

The CDR3 loop reads CASSLQGGDTGELFF. The CDR3 nucleotides are TGCGCCAGCAGCTTACAGGGTGGGGACACCGGGGAGCTGTTTTTT. The chain carries TRBV5-1 and TRBJ2-2; the D gene is possibly TRBD1 (6 bases). The CDR3 length is 15 residues. Germline V lookup: CDR1 SGHRS, CDR2 YFSETQ. Trimming removed 2 bases from V and 3 bases from J, with 11 bases in between. The variable domain in full, completed from reference TRBV5-1 and TRBJ2-2, reads KAGVTQTPRYLIKTRGQQVTLSCSPISGHRSVSWYQQTPGQGLQFLFEYFSETQRNKGNFPGRFSGRQFSNSRSEMNVSTLELGDSALYLCASSLQGGDTGELFFGEGSRLTVL.